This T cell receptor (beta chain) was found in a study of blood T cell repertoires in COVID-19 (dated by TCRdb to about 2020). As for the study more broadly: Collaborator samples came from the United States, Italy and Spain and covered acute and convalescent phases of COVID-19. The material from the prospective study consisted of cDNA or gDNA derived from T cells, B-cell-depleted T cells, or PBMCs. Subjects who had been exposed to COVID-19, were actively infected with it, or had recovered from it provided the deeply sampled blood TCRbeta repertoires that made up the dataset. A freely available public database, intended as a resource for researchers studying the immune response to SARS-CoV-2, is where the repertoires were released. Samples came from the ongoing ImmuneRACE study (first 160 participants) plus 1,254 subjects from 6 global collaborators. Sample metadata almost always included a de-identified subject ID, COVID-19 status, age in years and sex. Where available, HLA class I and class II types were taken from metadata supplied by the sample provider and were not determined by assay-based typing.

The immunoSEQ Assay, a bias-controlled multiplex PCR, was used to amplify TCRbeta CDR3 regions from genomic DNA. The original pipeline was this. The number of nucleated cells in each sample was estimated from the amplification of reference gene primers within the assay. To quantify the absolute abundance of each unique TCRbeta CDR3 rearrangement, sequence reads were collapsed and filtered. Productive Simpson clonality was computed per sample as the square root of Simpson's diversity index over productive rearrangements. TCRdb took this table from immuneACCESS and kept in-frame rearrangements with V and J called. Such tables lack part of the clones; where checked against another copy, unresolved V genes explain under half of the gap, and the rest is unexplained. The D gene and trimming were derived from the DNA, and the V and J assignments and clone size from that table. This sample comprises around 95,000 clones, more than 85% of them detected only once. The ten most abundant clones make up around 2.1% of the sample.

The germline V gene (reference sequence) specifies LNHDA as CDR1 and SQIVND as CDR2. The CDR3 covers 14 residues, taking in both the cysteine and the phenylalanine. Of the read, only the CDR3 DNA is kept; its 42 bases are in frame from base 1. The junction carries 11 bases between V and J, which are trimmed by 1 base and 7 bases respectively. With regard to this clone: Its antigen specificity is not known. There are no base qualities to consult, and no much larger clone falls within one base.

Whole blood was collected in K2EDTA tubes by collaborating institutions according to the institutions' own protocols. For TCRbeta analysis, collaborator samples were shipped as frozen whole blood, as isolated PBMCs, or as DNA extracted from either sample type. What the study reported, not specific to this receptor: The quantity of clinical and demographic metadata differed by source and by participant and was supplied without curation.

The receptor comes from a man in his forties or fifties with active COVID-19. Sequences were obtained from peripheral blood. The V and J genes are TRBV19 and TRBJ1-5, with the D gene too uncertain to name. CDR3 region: CASSIVADGQPQHF. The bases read TGTGCCAGTAGTATAGTAGCAGACGGGCAGCCCCAGCATTTT.